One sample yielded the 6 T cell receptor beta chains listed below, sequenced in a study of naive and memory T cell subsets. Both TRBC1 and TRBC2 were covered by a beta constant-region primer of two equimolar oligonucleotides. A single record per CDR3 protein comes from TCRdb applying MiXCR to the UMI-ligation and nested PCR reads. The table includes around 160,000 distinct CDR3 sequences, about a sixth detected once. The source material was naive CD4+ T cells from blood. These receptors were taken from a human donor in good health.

The CDR3 DNA follows: TGTGCCAGCTCACCCACAGGGGAGCACTGGGGTGAGCAGTTCTTC. It encodes CASSPTGEHWGEQFF. The gene calls are TRBV18 and TRBJ2-1; 7 nucleotides match TRBD1. Looked up from germline, CDR1 is KGHSH and CDR2 is LQKENI. The ends lost 3 bases at V and 9 bases at J; junction bases unmatched: 11. This CDR3 is built from 15 residues.

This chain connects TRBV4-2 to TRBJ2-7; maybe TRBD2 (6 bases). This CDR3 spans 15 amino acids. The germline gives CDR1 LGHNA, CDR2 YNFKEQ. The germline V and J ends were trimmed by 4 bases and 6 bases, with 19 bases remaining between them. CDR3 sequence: CASSLGTQLLGEQYF. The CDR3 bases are TGTGCCAGCAGCCTCGGGACTCAGCTCCTAGGCGAGCAGTACTTC.

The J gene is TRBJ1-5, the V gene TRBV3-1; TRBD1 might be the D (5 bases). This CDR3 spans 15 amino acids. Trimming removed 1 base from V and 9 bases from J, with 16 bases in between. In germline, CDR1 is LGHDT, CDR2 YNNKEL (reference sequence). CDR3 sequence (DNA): TGTGCCAGCAGCCAAGGGACACAAGAACTTTCGCCCCAGCATTTT. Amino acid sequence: CASSQGTQELSPQHF.

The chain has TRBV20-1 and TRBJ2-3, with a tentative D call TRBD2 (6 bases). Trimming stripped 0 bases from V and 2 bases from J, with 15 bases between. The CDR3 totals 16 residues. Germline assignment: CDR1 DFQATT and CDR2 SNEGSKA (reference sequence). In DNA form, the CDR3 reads TGCAGTGCTAGAGATCCCTCGGCTAGCGACACAGATACGCAGTATTTT. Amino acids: CSARDPSASDTDTQYF.

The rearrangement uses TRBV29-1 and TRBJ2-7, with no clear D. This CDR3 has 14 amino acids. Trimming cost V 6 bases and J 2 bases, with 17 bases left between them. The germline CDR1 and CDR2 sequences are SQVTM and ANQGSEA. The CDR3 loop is CSVRLRQSPYEQYF. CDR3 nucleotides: TGCAGCGTCCGTCTCCGGCAAAGTCCCTACGAGCAGTACTTC.

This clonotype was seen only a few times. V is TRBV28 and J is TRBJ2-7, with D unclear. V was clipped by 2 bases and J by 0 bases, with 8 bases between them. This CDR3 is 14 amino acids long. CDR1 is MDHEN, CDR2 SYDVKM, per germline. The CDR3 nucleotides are TGTGCCAGCAGTTTACCAGCTCTCTCCTACGAGCAGTACTTC. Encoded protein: CASSLPALSYEQYF.